Given below is one TCR beta chain in context. The data originate from a study of CD8 T cells in ankylosing spondylitis. One entry per CDR3 protein, called by TCRdb with MiXCR from the 5' RACE reads. The sample consists of roughly 250,000 distinct CDR3 sequences, less than 10% of them appearing once. This receptor was taken from a male donor with ankylosing spondylitis or in good health (not recorded which). The sample consisted of blood, either unsorted or a sorted T cell fraction (not recorded which).

CDR3 DNA: TGTGCCAGCAGGCAAAGGGACCCCCTCTACTACGAGCAGTACTTC. Translated: CASRQRDPLYYEQYF. The J gene is TRBJ2-7, the V gene TRBV7-8; D may be TRBD1 or TRBD2 (5 bases each). From germline, CDR1 is SGHVS and CDR2 FQNEAQ. V shed 6 bases and J shed 3 bases, with 18 bases lying between them. The CDR3 is 15 residues long.